Below are 24 T cell receptor beta chains sequenced from a single sample in a study of blood T cell repertoires in COVID-19. The table came from immunoSEQ multiplex PCR; TCRdb's copy has only in-frame clones and leaves some out. The sample includes roughly 80,000 clones, about 85% seen only once; the top ten take about 15%. The sequenced sample was peripheral blood. The source of these receptors is a woman in her 70s with acute or convalescent COVID-19.

This chain uses TRBV6-5 with TRBJ1-2, with TRBD1 as a possible D gene (6 bases). Trimming shortened V by 2 bases and J by 8 bases, and 18 bases separated the two germline ends. Germline loops: CDR1 MNHEY, CDR2 SVGAGI. CDR3 length: 15 residues. The CDR3 coding sequence is TGTGCCAGCAGTTACGCAATAATCAGGGGCTCGGGCTACACCTTC. This codes for CASSYAIIRGSGYTF.

The chain joins TRBV11-3 to TRBJ1-1; TRBD1 might be the D (6 bases). The CDR3 consists of 14 residues. CDR1 is SGHNT and CDR2 is YENEEA in the germline V gene. The V end lost 0 bases, the J end lost 5 bases, and 10 bases lay between the germline ends. For the CDR3, the DNA is TGTGCCAGCAGCTTAGATGGGACACCTACTGAAGCTTTCTTT. Its protein is CASSLDGTPTEAFF.

This sequence joins TRBV5-1 and TRBJ2-2, with D perhaps matching TRBD1 (5 bases). The V end lost 5 bases, the J end lost 3 bases, and 11 bases lay between the germline ends. This CDR3 is built from 14 residues. Germline lookup yields CDR1 SGHRS and CDR2 YFSETQ. The CDR3 coding sequence is TGCGCCAGCAGATCAGGGCACGACACCGGGGAGCTGTTTTTT. Amino acids: CASRSGHDTGELFF.

The J gene is TRBJ2-7, the V gene TRBV21-1; TRBD1 was called by the table and not checked on the DNA. TRBV21-1 represents a pseudogene. CDR3 length equals 13 residues. The CDR3 DNA reads as TGTGCCAGCAGCATGGTCCAGACCTACGAGCAGTACGTC. Its protein is CASSMVQTYEQYV.

The rearrangement joins TRBV9 to TRBJ1-1; 10 nucleotides match TRBD1. V shed 0 bases, J shed 7 bases, and the junction held 9 bases outside the gene matches. Germline CDR1 is SGDLS and CDR2 is YYNGEE. This CDR3 spans 16 amino acids. As DNA, the CDR3 is TGTGCCAGCAGCGTAGAAGTCGTGGACAGGGGGAATGAAGCTTTCTTT. Its protein product is CASSVEVVDRGNEAFF. Full variable domain (remainder filled in from reference TRBV9 and TRBJ1-1): DSGVTQTPKHLITATGQRVTLRCSPRSGDLSVYWYQQSLDQGLQFLIQYYNGEERAKGNILERFSAQQFPDLHSELNLSSLELGDSALYFCASSVEVVDRGNEAFFGQGTRLTVV.

V gene TRBV7-2 combines with J gene TRBJ2-7, with a possible D match to TRBD2 (5 bases). The CDR3 loop spans 14 amino acids. The V and J ends lost 2 bases and 3 bases respectively, with 11 bases between them. Germline V gene lookup returns CDR1 SGHTA and CDR2 FQGNSA. For the CDR3, the DNA is TGTGCCAGCAGCTTATCAACTAGTTTCTACGAGCAGTACGTC. It translates to CASSLSTSFYEQYV.

J is TRBJ2-1 and V is TRBV5-1, with D possibly being TRBD1 (6 bases). CDR1 and CDR2 from the germline V gene are SGHRS and YFSETQ. The CDR3 has 15 amino acids. The V and J ends lost 2 bases and 7 bases respectively, with 16 bases between them. The CDR3 DNA is TGCGCCAGCAGCTTCCAGGGGAATAGGGGAAATGAGCAGTTCTTC. Residues: CASSFQGNRGNEQFF.

This clone was seen once. DNA for the CDR3: TGTGCCAGCAGCCCCGAGGGCGGGTCGGTCGATACGCAGTATTTT. Amino acids: CASSPEGGSVDTQYF. V gene TRBV7-2 combines with J gene TRBJ2-3; D might be TRBD2 (5 bases). V was shortened by 5 bases and J by 6 bases, with 18 bases between the two germline ends. Germline CDR1 reads SGHTA; CDR2 reads FQGNSA. The CDR3 is 15 amino acids.

This chain connects TRBV6-2 or TRBV6-3 to TRBJ2-1; possibly TRBD2 for D (6 bases). Germline V gives CDR1 MNHEY, CDR2 SVGEGT. CDR3 size: 16 residues. Trimming took 6 bases from V and 7 from J, leaving 22 bases between them. The DNA of the CDR3 is TGTGCCAGCAGCCCTGAGGGACTCGCCGTCCATAATGAGCAGTTCTTC. This translates into CASSPEGLAVHNEQFF.

The V call is TRBV7-8, the J call TRBJ2-2; 12 bases match TRBD2. V lost 4 bases to trimming and J lost 2 bases; unmatched junction nucleotides: 5. Germline loops: CDR1 SGHVS, CDR2 FQNEAQ. The CDR3 length is 17 residues. CDR3 nucleotides: TGTGCCAGCAGCTCCCCTAGCGGGAGGGCCAACACCGGGGAGCTGTTTTTT. It encodes CASSSPSGRANTGELFF.

There are a few counts of this clone. The CDR3 loop reads CASSWANQPQHF. As DNA, the CDR3 is TGTGCCAGCAGTTGGGCCAATCAGCCCCAGCATTTT. J is TRBJ1-5 and V is TRBV12-3 or TRBV12-4; D is uncertain. The CDR3 runs 12 residues. The V end lost 4 bases, the J end lost 3 bases, and 4 bases lay between the germline ends.

The chain combines TRBV4-3 with TRBJ1-1; D call uncertain. Germline V lookup: CDR1 LGHNA, CDR2 YSLEER. Deletions cut 0 bases from V and 3 bases from J, with 17 bases between. This CDR3 contains 17 residues. The CDR3 DNA reads as TGCGCCAGCAGCCAAGATAGGGCCGGGGATCTCGACACTGAAGCTTTCTTT. Protein: CASSQDRAGDLDTEAFF.

The CDR3 region is CASSIAGGPYEQYV. Here the CDR3 DNA reads TGTGCCAGTTCAATAGCGGGGGGACCTTACGAGCAGTACGTC. The rearrangement uses TRBV6-5 and TRBJ2-7, with 10 nucleotides matching TRBD2. CDR1 MNHEY and CDR2 SVGAGI come from the germline V gene. This CDR3 has 14 amino acids. The J segment lost 4 bases and the V segment lost 9 bases, leaving 9 bases of the junction unmatched.

The V and J genes are TRBV6-2 or TRBV6-3 and TRBJ2-7, with 11 bases matching TRBD1. Trimming removed 4 bases from V and 2 bases from J; junction bases left unmatched: 13. Germline loops: CDR1 MNHEY, CDR2 SVGEGT. The CDR3 runs to 18 residues. CDR3 protein: CASSFLPLGQGAPYEQYV. DNA for the CDR3: TGTGCCAGCAGTTTCCTCCCCCTAGGACAGGGGGCCCCCTACGAGCAGTACGTC.

The genes are TRBV19 and TRBJ1-5; tentative D call: TRBD1 (6 bases). CDR1 and CDR2 from the germline V gene are LNHDA and SQIVND (reference sequence). The CDR3 length is 13 residues. V lost 9 bases to trimming and J lost 1 base, with 10 bases between them. For the CDR3, the DNA is TGTGCCAGCGCCGGGACAAGCAATCAGCCCCAGCATTTT. It translates to CASAGTSNQPQHF.

The rearrangement joins TRBV19 to TRBJ2-4; TRBD1 might be the D (5 bases). The CDR3 is 16 amino acids. V lost 5 bases, J lost 3 bases, and 17 bases lay in between. From germline, CDR1 is LNHDA and CDR2 SQIVND (reference sequence). Here the CDR3 reads CASSWGRVGDKNIQYF. CDR3 sequence (DNA): TGTGCCAGTAGTTGGGGCAGGGTTGGGGACAAAAACATTCAGTACTTC.

This clone was seen more than once but under ten times. The J gene is TRBJ1-3, the V gene TRBV20-1; maybe TRBD1 (5 bases). The CDR3 covers 14 residues. The ends were cut back, 3 bases at V and 0 bases at J, with 9 bases in the middle. Germline-derived CDR1 and CDR2 are DFQATT and SNEGSKA (reference sequence). The CDR3 sequence: CSASLGLSGNTIYF. The DNA for the CDR3 is TGCAGTGCTAGTCTGGGGCTCTCTGGAAACACCATATATTTT.

The chain recombines TRBV7-9 with TRBJ2-3; 13 bases line up with TRBD2. V lost 3 bases and J lost 3; bases outside the gene matches: 3. Germline V gene sequence: CDR1 SEHNR, CDR2 FQNEAQ (reference sequence). The CDR3 is 16 amino acids. The CDR3 loop is CASSLGLAGKTDTQYF. The CDR3 DNA reads TGTGCCAGCAGCTTGGGACTAGCGGGAAAGACAGATACGCAGTATTTT.

The J gene is TRBJ2-3, the V gene TRBV7-9; tentatively, D is TRBD2 (5 bases). Trimming left V 10 bases short and J 6 bases short, with 20 bases between. The CDR3 runs to 14 residues. Germline CDR1 and CDR2: SEHNR and FQNEAQ (reference sequence). The CDR3 region has the DNA TGTGCCACCCCGGACTTCGGCTTTTTTGATACGCAGTATTTT. Its protein is CATPDFGFFDTQYF. The variable domain in full, with the rest retrieved from reference TRBV7-9 and TRBJ2-3, is DTGVSQNPRHKITKRGQNVTFRCDPISEHNRLYWYRQTLGQGPEFLTYFQNEAQLEKSRLLSDRFSAERPKGSFSTLEIQRTEQGDSAMYLCATPDFGFFDTQYFGPGTRLTVL.

J is TRBJ2-7 and V is TRBV10-2; TRBD1 matches at 7 bases. J gave up 6 bases and V 2 bases, and 7 bases lay outside the gene matches. Germline V lookup: CDR1 WSHSY, CDR2 SAAADI. The CDR3 extends over 14 amino acids. CDR3 protein: CASSEPRRGREQYV. Here the CDR3 DNA reads TGCGCCAGCAGTGAGCCTCGAAGGGGGCGCGAGCAGTACGTC.

The chain links TRBV2 to TRBJ2-5; tentative D call: TRBD1 (6 bases). Germline CDR1 SNHLY, CDR2 FYNNEI. Trimming took off 8 bases at V and 2 bases at J, with 15 bases between the two ends. The CDR3 covers 14 residues. This chain's CDR3 is CASSPVTGQETQYF. The CDR3 region has the DNA TGTGCCAGCTCACCGGTCACAGGGCAAGAGACCCAGTACTTC.

CDR3 region: CASPSGESNTGELFF. As DNA, the CDR3 is TGTGCCAGCCCTAGCGGGGAGTCGAACACCGGGGAGCTGTTTTTT. The chain recombines TRBV6-5 with TRBJ2-2; 9 positions match TRBD2. The CDR3 has 15 amino acids. CDR1 and CDR2 (germline): MNHEY, SVGAGI. V lost 8 bases and J lost 0; bases outside the gene matches: 4.

The V gene is TRBV3-1 (or the pseudogene TRBV3-2), the J gene TRBJ2-7, with TRBD2 identical over 9 bases. V lost 4 bases and J lost 4; bases outside the gene matches: 26. Germline lookup yields CDR1 LGHDT and CDR2 YNNKEL (reference sequence). This CDR3 has 21 residues. CDR3 coding DNA: TGTGCCAGCAGCCTCCGGGACTGCGGGGGGGGCCCTCAGGTGGAACCATACGAGCAGTACGTC. It specifies CASSLRDCGGGPQVEPYEQYV.

This chain joins TRBV20-1 and TRBJ2-5, with D tentatively TRBD2 (5 bases). The ends were cut back, 3 bases at V and 3 bases at J, with 5 bases in the middle. The CDR3 has 11 residues. CDR1 is DFQATT and CDR2 is SNEGSKA in the germline V gene (reference sequence). The CDR3 loop is CSASGKETQYF. For the CDR3, the DNA is TGCAGTGCTAGCGGGAAAGAGACCCAGTACTTC.